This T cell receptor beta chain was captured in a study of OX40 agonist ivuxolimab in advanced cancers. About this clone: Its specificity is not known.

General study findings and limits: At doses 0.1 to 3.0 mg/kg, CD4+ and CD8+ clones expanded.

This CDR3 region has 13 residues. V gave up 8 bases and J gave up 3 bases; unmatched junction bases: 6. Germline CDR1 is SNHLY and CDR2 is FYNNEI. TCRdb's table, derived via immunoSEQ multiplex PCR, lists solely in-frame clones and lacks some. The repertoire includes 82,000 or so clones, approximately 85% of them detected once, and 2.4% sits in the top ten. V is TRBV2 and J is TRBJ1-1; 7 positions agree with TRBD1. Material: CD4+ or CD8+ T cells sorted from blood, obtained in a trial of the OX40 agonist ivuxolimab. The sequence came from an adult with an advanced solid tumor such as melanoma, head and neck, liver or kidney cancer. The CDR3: CASCRQGYTEAFF. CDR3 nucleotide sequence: TGTGCCAGCTGCCGACAGGGTTACACTGAAGCTTTCTTT.